This T cell receptor (beta chain) was obtained from a study of T cell responses to AZD1222 COVID-19 vaccine. About this clone itself: Antigen: not known.

Study results and caveats: Unmutated regions of variants are reportedly targeted by nearly half of spike-specific TCRs. Spike regions recognized by vaccine-associated CD4 TCRs spanned the protein, led by 160-218 and 743-854.

This CDR3 has 14 amino acids. Deletions cut 4 bases from V and 3 bases from J, with 12 bases between. CDR1 is LGHDT, CDR2 YNNKEL, per germline (reference sequence). Sequenced by immunoSEQ multiplex PCR; TCRdb stores in-frame clones only, minus some. The sample has around 62,000 clones, 85% to 90% seen once. The specimen was peripheral blood, collected on day 0 of AZD1222 vaccination. V is TRBV3-1 (or the pseudogene TRBV3-2) and J is TRBJ1-2; perhaps TRBD1 as D (6 bases). The clonotype comes from an adult in good health. Here the CDR3 reads CASSPRGADYGYTF. The DNA of the CDR3 is TGTGCCAGCAGCCCCCGGGGGGCTGACTATGGCTACACCTTC.